The entry that follows covers one TCR beta chain sequence. This clonotype showed up just once. The clone's antigen remains unknown. There are no base qualities to consult, and no much larger clone falls within one base. One read offers little support. Stable Graves' hyperthyroidism was defined as no progression to ophthalmopathy during 18 months of follow-up. Hyperthyroidism patients were aged 18 to 65 years and newly diagnosed, with disease duration of less than 2 months. Patients with uncontrolled infections, other autoimmune diseases, pregnancy or lactation were excluded. Diagnoses were based on clinical symptoms, serum thyroxine and TRAb, thyroid ultrasound and orbital computed tomography. PBMCs were isolated from about 9.2 ml of fresh peripheral blood by Ficoll-Paque density gradient centrifugation. Trizol reagent was used to extract total RNA, and RNA quality was then checked on an Agilent 2100 Bioanalyzer.

The data originate from a study of T cells in Graves' hyperthyroidism and ophthalmopathy (dated by TCRdb to between 2019 and 2020). In terms of the full investigation: Peripheral blood samples were taken at the time of initial diagnosis, prior to any treatment. TCR V-J signatures able to tell the groups apart were searched for in a discovery cohort of some 97 patients, of whom approximately 40 had Graves' ophthalmopathy and some 60 had stable Graves' hyperthyroidism. Prospective prediction of ophthalmopathy was tested in an independent validation cohort consisting of 18 hyperthyroidism patients and 17 patients who later progressed to ophthalmopathy. The approximately 100 discovery patients were divided at random into training and test sets in a 7:3 ratio. The study also compared thyroid tissue and blood T-cell repertoires from a handful of Graves' hyperthyroidism patients. Following sampling, methimazole starting at 30 mg daily was given to hyperthyroidism patients, and high-dose intravenous methylprednisolone was given to ophthalmopathy patients. The paper reports TCR Vbeta CDR3 sequencing of 130 to 150 peripheral blood samples: fewer than 50 ophthalmopathy, fewer than 80 hyperthyroidism and approximately 17 progressor patients. Study-wide conclusions, independent of this receptor: In validation, the model predicted progression to ophthalmopathy with roughly 66% sensitivity and less than 80% specificity, a median of roughly seven months before onset. No statistical method was used to set the sample size in advance, and investigators knew the group allocation. In cross-validation, a model built on a 13 V-J signature told ophthalmopathy apart from stable hyperthyroidism with 85% to 90% sensitivity and approximately 81% specificity, and in testing the same model reached 80%/75%. Most expanded thyroid clonotypes (frequency above 0.001) were also found in blood, which suggests that blood repertoires may mirror thyroid immune responses.

The TCR beta CDR3 regions were amplified from RNA transcripts. The TCR CDR3 was subjected to a first round of RT-PCR using the HTBI primer set and the Qiagen OneStep RT-PCR kit. A second multiplex PCR round built the libraries, followed by size selection and purification. The libraries were sequenced on an Illumina HiSeq2000 using paired-end 100 bp reads. On the study's bioinformatics: SOAPnuke was used to process the raw data, throwing out any read that contained adapters or uncalled bases, had a mean Phred below 15, or lacked an exact constant-primer or identifier match. High-quality paired reads were merged using COPE v1.2.5, and each unique nucleotide sequence was defined as a clonotype. MiTCR v1.1 was used to align clonotypes to the IMGT TRBV, TRBD and TRBJ reference segments. The analysis was restricted to V-J combinations with a frequency above 0.0001, which together covered 99% to 99.2% of the repertoires. A TCS score was defined as the ratio of F50 (clonal expansion) to E x V (chaos), with BLOSUM62-based TCRdist applied between CDR3 peptides within each V-J. Welch's t-statistics and random forest reduced fewer than 550 V-J features to under 15, which were used in a naive Bayes classifier (R e1071). The public reads were reanalyzed by TCRdb: fastp trimming at Q25, MiXCR alignment, in-frame beta chains only. Rows with a matching CDR3 protein are joined into one entry that keeps the most common DNA and genes. TCRdb's processing, not the study's, gives the V and J calls here. In this sample the table shows fewer than 700,000 distinct CDR3 sequences, about 16% of which occur a single time. Clones ranked in the top ten supply 3.5% to 4% of the sample.

What was sequenced was blood. The clonotype comes from a woman between 25 and 40 years old with Graves' hyperthyroidism.

The CDR3 protein sequence reads: CASTAWGAGGPGGQYF. The DNA is as follows: TGTGCCAGCACCGCGTGGGGAGCGGGAGGGCCGGGGGGGCAGTACTTC. In this chain, TRBV25-1 is recombined with TRBJ2-7; 10 middle bases align to TRBD2. CDR3 length: 16 amino acids, cysteine to phenylalanine. Only the CDR3 DNA is retained, 48 bases long and in frame from the first base. Reading the germline V gene gives CDR1 MGHDK and CDR2 SYGVNS. V has 7 bases trimmed and J has 9 bases trimmed; junction bases matching no gene number 18.